This is a list of T cell receptor beta chains from one sample in a study of cytomegalovirus exposure and HLA in healthy donors. Profiled with immunoSEQ multiplex PCR; TCRdb holds only in-frame clones, not every one. Recorded for this sample: tens of thousands of clones. Material for sequencing was PBMCs. The receptors shown here come from a man aged 50 to 59 in good health and CMV-seropositive. The CDR3 runs from the conserved cysteine through the conserved F or W. A D gene is named only where the DNA matches it firmly.

V gene	J gene	D gene	CDR3 DNA	CDR3 protein
TRBV5-5	TRBJ2-1	TRBD2	TGTGCCAGCAGCTTGGGGGGGAGGGACAATGAGCAGTTCTTC	CASSLGGRDNEQFF
TRBV30	TRBJ1-5	-	TGTGCCGGGAGTGTGGGGGGGTTTGGCAATCAGCCCCAGCATTTT	CAGSVGGFGNQPQHF
TRBV5-1	TRBJ2-5	-	TGCGCCAGCAGCTTGGAACTGAACCAAGAGACCCAGTACTTC	CASSLELNQETQYF
TRBV18	TRBJ1-1	TRBD1	TGTGCCAGCTCATCGACAGGGGGTGAAGCTTTCTTT	CASSSTGGEAFF
TRBV5-1	TRBJ2-6	TRBD2	TGCGCCAGCAGCACTCGGGGGGGAGCTGGGGCCAACGTCCTGACTTTC	CASSTRGGAGANVLTF
TRBV7-2	TRBJ2-7	-	TGTGCCAGCAGCCCAAGACAGGCCCCCTATACTGTGCAGTACTTC	CASSPRQAPYTVQYF
TRBV6-5	TRBJ2-7	TRBD1	TGTGCCAGCAGGACCCGGGACAGGTACGAGCAGTACTTC	CASRTRDRYEQYF
TRBV30	TRBJ2-5	-	TGTGCCTGGAGTCACACCACAGGAATTCGGGAGACCCAGTACTTC	CAWSHTTGIRETQYF
TRBV29-1	TRBJ1-3	TRBD1	TGCAGCGTCGGCCCAGGGGGCCATGGAAACACCATATATTTT	CSVGPGGHGNTIYF
TRBV6-6	TRBJ2-7	-	TGTGCCAGCAGCTTAACAGGGACCGAGCAGTACTTC	CASSLTGTEQYF
TRBV4-3	TRBJ2-3	-	TGCGCCAGCAGCCAAGGGCTAGGTCGAGATACGCAGTATTTT	CASSQGLGRDTQYF
TRBV6-5	TRBJ1-3	TRBD1	TGTGCCAGCAGCGGGGACAGGGGAAACACCATATATTTT	CASSGDRGNTIYF
TRBV27	TRBJ2-7	-	TGTGCCAGCAGTTTCTCCAGCGCCTACGAGCAGTACTTC	CASSFSSAYEQYF
TRBV7-2	TRBJ2-1	-	TGTGCCAGCAGCTTAACGGAGCGCCATGAGCAGTTCTTC	CASSLTERHEQFF
TRBV4-3	TRBJ1-2	TRBD1	TGCGCCAGCAGCCAGTTCCAGGGGGGATATGGCTACACCTTC	CASSQFQGGYGYTF
TRBV30	TRBJ2-1	-	TGTGCCTGGAGTGTACTTTGGGGCCGGGGGGCAATTAACAATGAGCAGTTCTTC	CAWSVLWGRGAINNEQFF
TRBV4-2	TRBJ1-1	-	TGTGCCAGCAGCCAAGAGAGAACGAACACTGAAGCTTTCTTT	CASSQERTNTEAFF
TRBV11-3	TRBJ2-1	-	TGTGCCAGCAGCCTAACAGGGAAGGCGGCTGAGCAGTTCTTC	CASSLTGKAAEQFF
TRBV5-1	TRBJ1-2	TRBD1	TGCGCCAGCAGCACCGGACAGGTTGCCGGTGGCTACACCTTC	CASSTGQVAGGYTF
TRBV7-9	TRBJ1-3	-	TGTGCCAGCACCCAAAAGAGGGATCTGGCTGGAAACACCATATATTTT	CASTQKRDLAGNTIYF
TRBV6-1	TRBJ1-4	TRBD1	TGTGCCAGCAGTGAGCGGACAGGGAGGGATGAAAAACTGTTTTTT	CASSERTGRDEKLFF
TRBV11-2	TRBJ2-7	TRBD1	TGTGCCAGCAGGATTACAGGGGGCGTTTACGAGCAGTACTTC	CASRITGGVYEQYF
TRBV18	TRBJ2-2	-	TGTGCCAGCTCACCACGTATTTACCAGGGGGAGGTCACCGGGGAGCTGTTTTTT	CASSPRIYQGEVTGELFF
TRBV5-1	TRBJ2-1	-	TGCGCCAGCAGTCGGGGACTGCCCGGGGAAGAGCAGTTCTTC	CASSRGLPGEEQFF
TRBV6-5	TRBJ2-1	TRBD1	TGTGCCAGCAGCCGCCCTAGACAGGGTGTCAATGAGCAGTTCTTC	CASSRPRQGVNEQFF
TRBV30	TRBJ2-7	TRBD1	TGTGCCTGGAGCCAGGGACAGGGGGGCTACGAGCAGTACTTC	CAWSQGQGGYEQYF
TRBV9	TRBJ1-1	-	TGTGCCAGCAGCGTCAACGGTAACACTGAAGCTTTCTTT	CASSVNGNTEAFF
TRBV5-1	TRBJ2-1	TRBD2	TGCGCCAGCAGCTTAGGGGCTAGCGGGAGTTTAAGCCGGAATGAGCAGTTCTTC	CASSLGASGSLSRNEQFF
TRBV5-6	TRBJ1-1	TRBD1	TGTGCCAGCAGCCAGGGACAGGTTAATGCTGAAGCTTTCTTT	CASSQGQVNAEAFF
TRBV28	TRBJ1-1	-	TGTGCCAGCAGTTTAGGCGAGGGCCACAGAGAAGCTTTCTTT	CASSLGEGHREAFF
TRBV5-1	TRBJ2-7	TRBD1	TGCGCCAGCAGCTTGGGACAGGGTGCCTACGAGCAGTACTTC	CASSLGQGAYEQYF
TRBV4-3	TRBJ2-7	TRBD2	TGCGCCAGCAGCCAAGTTGGACTAGCGCCTTCCTACGAGCAGTACTTC	CASSQVGLAPSYEQYF
TRBV5-1	TRBJ2-7	TRBD1	TGCGCCAGCAGCTTATGGACAGGAAAAAGGGGCTACGAGCAGTACTTC	CASSLWTGKRGYEQYF
TRBV5-4	TRBJ2-3	TRBD2	TGTGCCAGCAGCCAAACTAGCGGGGGGGATACGCAGTATTTT	CASSQTSGGDTQYF
TRBV4-3	TRBJ1-3	-	TGCGCCAGCAGCCGCACTGGAGGGGGAAACACCATATATTTT	CASSRTGGGNTIYF
TRBV19	TRBJ2-7	TRBD1	TGTGCCAGTAGTGTTATACCGGGACAGGGCCCCTACGAGCAGTACTTC	CASSVIPGQGPYEQYF
TRBV5-4	TRBJ2-1	-	TGTGCCAGCAGCTTGGATAGCCAGATCTACAATGAGCAGTTCTTC	CASSLDSQIYNEQFF
TRBV30	TRBJ2-7	-	TGTGCCTGGAGTGTAGGGGGCGAGCAGTACTTC	CAWSVGGEQYF
TRBV5-1	TRBJ1-1	-	TGCGCCAGCAGCTTGAGTGGGGACTTTGGAGCTTTCTTT	CASSLSGDFGAFF
TRBV11-2	TRBJ2-1	-	TGTGCCAGCAGCTTCGACCGGGGAAATGAGCAGTTCTTC	CASSFDRGNEQFF
TRBV5-1	TRBJ1-4	TRBD1	TGCGCCAGCAGCTACGGACAGGGGAGGCCTAATGAAAAACTGTTTTTT	CASSYGQGRPNEKLFF
TRBV4-3	TRBJ1-1	-	TGCGCCAGCAGCCAGCAGGCAGTATTGAGCACTGAAGCTTTCTTT	CASSQQAVLSTEAFF